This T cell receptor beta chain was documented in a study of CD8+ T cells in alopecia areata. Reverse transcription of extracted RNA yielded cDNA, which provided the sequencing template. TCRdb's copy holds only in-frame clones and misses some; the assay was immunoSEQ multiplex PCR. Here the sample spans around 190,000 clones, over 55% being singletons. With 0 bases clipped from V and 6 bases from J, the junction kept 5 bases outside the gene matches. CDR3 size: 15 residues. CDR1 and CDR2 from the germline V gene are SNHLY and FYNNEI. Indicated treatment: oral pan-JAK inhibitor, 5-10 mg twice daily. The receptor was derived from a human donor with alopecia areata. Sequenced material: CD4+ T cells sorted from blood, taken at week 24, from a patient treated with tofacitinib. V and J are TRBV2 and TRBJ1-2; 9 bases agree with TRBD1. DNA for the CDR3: TGTGCCAGCAGTGAAGCGAACAGGGGGCCCCATGGCTACACCTTC. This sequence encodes CASSEANRGPHGYTF. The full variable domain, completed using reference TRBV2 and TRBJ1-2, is EPEVTQTPSHQVTQMGQEVILRCVPISNHLYFYWYRQILGQKVEFLVSFYNNEISEKSEIFDDQFSVERPDGSNFTLKIRSTKLEDSAMYFCASSEANRGPHGYTFGSGTRLTVV.